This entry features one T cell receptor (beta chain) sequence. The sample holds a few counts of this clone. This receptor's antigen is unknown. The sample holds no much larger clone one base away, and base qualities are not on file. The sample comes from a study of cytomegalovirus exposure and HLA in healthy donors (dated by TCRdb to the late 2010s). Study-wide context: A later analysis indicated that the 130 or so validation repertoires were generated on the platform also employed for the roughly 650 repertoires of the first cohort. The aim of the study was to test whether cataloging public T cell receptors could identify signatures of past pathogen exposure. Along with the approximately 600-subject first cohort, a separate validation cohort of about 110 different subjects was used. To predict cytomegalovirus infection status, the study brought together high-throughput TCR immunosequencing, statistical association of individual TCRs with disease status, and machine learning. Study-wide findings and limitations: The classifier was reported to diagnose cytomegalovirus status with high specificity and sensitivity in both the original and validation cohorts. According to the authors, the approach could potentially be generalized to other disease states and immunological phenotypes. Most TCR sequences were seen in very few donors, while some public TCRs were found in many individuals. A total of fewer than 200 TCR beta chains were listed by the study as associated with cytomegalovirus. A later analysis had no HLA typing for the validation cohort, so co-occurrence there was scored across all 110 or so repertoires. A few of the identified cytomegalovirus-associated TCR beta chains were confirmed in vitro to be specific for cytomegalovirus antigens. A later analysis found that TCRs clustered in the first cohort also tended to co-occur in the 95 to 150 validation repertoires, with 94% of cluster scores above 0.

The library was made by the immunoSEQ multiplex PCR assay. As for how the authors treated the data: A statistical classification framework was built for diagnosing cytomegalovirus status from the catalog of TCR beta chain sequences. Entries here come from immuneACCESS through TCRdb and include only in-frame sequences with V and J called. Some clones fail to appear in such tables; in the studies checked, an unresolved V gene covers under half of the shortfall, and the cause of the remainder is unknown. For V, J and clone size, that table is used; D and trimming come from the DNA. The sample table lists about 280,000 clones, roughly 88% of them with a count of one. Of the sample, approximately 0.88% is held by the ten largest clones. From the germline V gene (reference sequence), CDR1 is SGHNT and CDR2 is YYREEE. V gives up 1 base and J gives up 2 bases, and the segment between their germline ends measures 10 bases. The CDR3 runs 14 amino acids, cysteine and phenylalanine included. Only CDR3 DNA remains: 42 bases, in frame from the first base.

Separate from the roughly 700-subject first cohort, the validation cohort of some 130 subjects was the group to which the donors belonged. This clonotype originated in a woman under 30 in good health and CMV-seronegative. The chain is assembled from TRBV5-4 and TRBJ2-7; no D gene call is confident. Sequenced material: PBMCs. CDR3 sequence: CASSLMAPPYEQYF. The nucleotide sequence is TGTGCCAGCAGCTTGATGGCACCTCCCTACGAGCAGTACTTC. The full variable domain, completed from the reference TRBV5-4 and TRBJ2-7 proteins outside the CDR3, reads ETGVTQSPTHLIKTRGQQVTLRCSSQSGHNTVSWYQQALGQGPQFIFQYYREEENGRGNFPPRFSGLQFPNYSSELNVNALELDDSALYLCASSLMAPPYEQYFGPGTRLTVT.